The rows below give T cell receptor beta chains drawn from one sample of a study of vaccination and CD4 T cells after COVID-19. MiXCR, run by TCRdb on the PCR reads, gives a single entry per CDR3 protein. The table records 15,000 to 20,000 distinct CDR3 sequences, 45% to 60% of them present only once. The antigens of these receptors remain unknown. Sequencing used CD4+ T cells from blood, cultured in vitro. These receptor sequences come from a human donor who had recovered from COVID-19. CDR3s leave out the opening cysteine and the closing phenylalanine or tryptophan.

v_call: TRBV19; cdr3_aa: ASSRTDTYGYT
v_call: TRBV30; cdr3_aa: AWKYRPGQANYGYT
v_call: TRBV12-3/TRBV12-4; cdr3_aa: ASSPPGSPEHEQY
v_call: TRBV10-3; cdr3_aa: AISDSPPKVSYEQY
v_call: TRBV12-3/TRBV12-4; cdr3_aa: ASSLVPQNTEAF
v_call: TRBV12-3/TRBV12-4; cdr3_aa: ASSPSGTGRNGYT
v_call: TRBV7-9; cdr3_aa: ASSLKKGAGDNYGYT
v_call: TRBV27; cdr3_aa: ASSPLGGEDEKLF
v_call: TRBV11-3; cdr3_aa: ASSFEYGRVNTGELF
v_call: TRBV6-1; cdr3_aa: ASRPAPGADYGYT
v_call: TRBV7-8; cdr3_aa: ASSGQGAVWTEAF
v_call: TRBV6-1; cdr3_aa: ASTLNNEQF
v_call: TRBV12-3/TRBV12-4; cdr3_aa: ASSWGGGRRTEAF
v_call: TRBV2; cdr3_aa: ASSERENIQY
v_call: TRBV5-1; cdr3_aa: ASSFKETQY
v_call: TRBV20-1; cdr3_aa: SAPDLPISYEQY
v_call: TRBV12-3/TRBV12-4; cdr3_aa: ASSPARWGGTDTQY
v_call: TRBV24-1; cdr3_aa: ATSDSPGQGNHDTQY
v_call: TRBV27; cdr3_aa: ASSALSGGSSYNEQF
v_call: TRBV10-3; cdr3_aa: AISESPGLGGTGELF
v_call: TRBV4-1; cdr3_aa: ASSQEAERYGTQY
v_call: TRBV20-1; cdr3_aa: SARGPNTEAF
v_call: TRBV6-1; cdr3_aa: ASSRQGGYT
v_call: TRBV10-3; cdr3_aa: AIGQPVGYGYT
v_call: TRBV30; cdr3_aa: AWRPCAYEQF
v_call: TRBV6-1; cdr3_aa: ASSDRDQQQPQH
v_call: TRBV6-2/TRBV6-3; cdr3_aa: ASTGTANYGYT
v_call: TRBV3-1; cdr3_aa: ASSQSLGSSYEQY
v_call: TRBV6-5; cdr3_aa: ASSYSSGGGGTEAF
v_call: TRBV20-1; cdr3_aa: SATTGNGYT
v_call: TRBV19; cdr3_aa: ASSGWGRGETQY
v_call: TRBV12-3/TRBV12-4; cdr3_aa: ASRQTGAGNTEAF
v_call: TRBV29-1; cdr3_aa: SVSRTGRSGNTIY
v_call: TRBV7-8; cdr3_aa: ASSLGNSKGNYNSPLH
v_call: TRBV20-1; cdr3_aa: SARGGGGDSNQPQH
v_call: TRBV24-1; cdr3_aa: ATSDFPGPQH
v_call: TRBV6-2/TRBV6-3; cdr3_aa: ASSSATGGVRAF
v_call: TRBV7-2; cdr3_aa: ASSSTDTQY
v_call: TRBV27; cdr3_aa: ASSSEGTGYQPQH
v_call: TRBV7-2; cdr3_aa: ASSRSENTEAF
v_call: TRBV6-1; cdr3_aa: ASGRIEQF
v_call: TRBV19; cdr3_aa: ASTPYRSGRATSSEQF
v_call: TRBV28; cdr3_aa: ASSSMGTGAGGELF
v_call: TRBV24-1; cdr3_aa: ATKQGGADTQY
v_call: TRBV6-1; cdr3_aa: ASGGRGGDYGYT
v_call: TRBV20-1; cdr3_aa: SARGSGQGRRNTIY
v_call: TRBV6-2/TRBV6-3; cdr3_aa: ASSYAGTGAYHGYT
v_call: TRBV6-1; cdr3_aa: ASSEAIGQAYEQY
v_call: TRBV20-1; cdr3_aa: SASGGLGYT
v_call: TRBV24-1; cdr3_aa: ATSDDQSGQPQH
v_call: TRBV2; cdr3_aa: ASLLQETQY